The rows below give T cell receptor beta chains drawn from one sample of a study of T cell responses to AZD1222 COVID-19 vaccine. Repertoires were generated with immunoSEQ multiplex PCR, while TCRdb's copy carries only in-frame clones and drops some. Here the sample spans over 150,000 clones, 88% being singletons. Sample: peripheral blood, taken on day 0 of AZD1222 vaccination. The receptors originated from an adult in good health. Each CDR3 is given with its conserved first and last residue. A row's size may be missing; if present it is once, few, many or a size class.

>TRBJ2-7|TRBV5-4|NA
CASSLRWGLRDSREGEQYF
>TRBJ2-7|TRBV19|NA
CASSMSGGYEQYF
>TRBJ2-7|TRBV7-9|once
CASSVSGLPYYEQYF
>TRBJ2-1|TRBV29-1|NA
CSVDGEQFF
>TRBJ2-1|TRBV2|NA
CASGTERGGYNEQFF
>TRBJ1-2|TRBV27|NA
CASSFGRDYGYTF
>TRBJ1-6|TRBV11-2|NA
CASSLVLRPGNSPLHF
>TRBJ1-1|TRBV6-5|NA
CASRGQGAGAFF
>TRBJ1-6|TRBV15|NA
CATSTRQGLTTLHF
>TRBJ2-5|TRBV19|few
CASSIGVGETQYF
>TRBJ1-4|TRBV6-6|NA
CASSYIGGGKLFF
>TRBJ2-3|TRBV10-1|NA
CASSGAGTLDTQYF
>TRBJ1-5|TRBV6-2/TRBV6-3|NA
CASSLSISNQPQHF
>TRBJ1-2|TRBV13|NA
CASSLGELGGTGGYTF
>TRBJ1-3|TRBV7-9|NA
CASLGRLSGNTIYF
>TRBJ2-5|TRBV9|NA
CASSVGAIGSGETQYF
>TRBJ2-3|TRBV7-9|NA
CASSTQVLAGAEDTQYF
>TRBJ1-6|TRBV2|few
CASSEEAGGSPLHF
>TRBJ1-1|TRBV18|NA
CASSPGRVSTEAFF
>TRBJ1-2|TRBV14|once
CASSPDRLHYGYTF
>TRBJ1-6|TRBV5-6|NA
CASSLEWQGNSPLHF
>TRBJ1-4|TRBV6-5|few
CASSLTRATNEKLFF
>TRBJ2-3|TRBV5-5|NA
CASSTLAGGGTDTQYF
>TRBJ1-6|TRBV18|NA
CASSPQGQGRSPLHF
>TRBJ2-2|TRBV27|once
CASRPRQGSNTGELFF
>TRBJ1-1|TRBV5-1|NA
CASSQRGGTGREAFF
>TRBJ1-4|TRBV5-1|NA
CASSLDSTNEKLFF
>TRBJ1-2|TRBV5-6|NA
CASSLVQVKGYTF
>TRBJ2-3|TRBV13|once
CASSPQGRTDTQYF
>TRBJ1-2|TRBV6-2/TRBV6-3|NA
CASSYMGANGYTF
>TRBJ2-7|TRBV11-3|NA
CASSLDPGTTPAREQYF
>TRBJ1-6|TRBV5-4|NA
CASSLMTPGSPLHF
>TRBJ2-2|TRBV24-1|NA
CATSDWTNTGELFF
>TRBJ1-2|TRBV5-1|NA
CASSPGGGTPPGTF
>TRBJ2-5|TRBV18|NA
CASRLAGTQETQYF
>TRBJ2-3|TRBV9|NA
CASSYLPGGSTDTQYF
>TRBJ1-6|TRBV9|NA
CASSVEGASYNSPLHF
>TRBJ2-3|TRBV24-1|once
CATSDAGTDTQYF
>TRBJ1-1|TRBV6-2/TRBV6-3|NA
CASSTDRGGTEAFF
>TRBJ1-4|TRBV5-5|NA
CASSLGATSLSTNEKLFF
>TRBJ1-6|TRBV6-5|NA
CATRTGVGSPLHF
>TRBJ2-3|TRBV7-2|NA
CASSSGGRGYTQYF
>TRBJ2-3|TRBV27|many
CASRLGKTFTDTQYF
>TRBJ1-1|TRBV6-1|NA
CASRGEYTEAFF
>TRBJ2-7|TRBV6-2/TRBV6-3|NA
CASSSPTRDRRYEQYF